The clone carrying this T cell receptor (beta chain) occurred many times. Antigen unknown. The source of the sample is a study of response to subunit inactivated influenza vaccine. Findings and limits, study-wide: Every seasonal influenza vaccination brings in few new T cells, the authors suggested.

The CDR3 sequence is 12 residues long. Germline values: CDR1 SGHTA, CDR2 FQGTGA. Trimming left V 5 bases short and J 5 bases short, with 7 bases between. TCRdb reprocessed the RT-PCR reads with MiXCR, giving one entry per CDR3 protein. The repertoire holds under 500,000 distinct CDR3 sequences, approximately 9.9% seen once, with approximately 12% in the top ten. V gene TRBV7-3 combines with J gene TRBJ2-1; D is ambiguous. Material: PBMCs from blood, obtained roughly 47 days after vaccination. The sequence was obtained from a man aged 45 to 65 who received an inactivated influenza vaccine. This CDR3 reads CASSEADNEQFF. CDR3 nucleotide sequence: TGTGCCAGCAGCGAGGCCGACAATGAGCAGTTCTTC.